This TCR beta chain is drawn from a study of PD-L1 blockade in urothelial cancer. The wider study: Samples of blood were analyzed 3 weeks (second dose) and 6 weeks after treatment start. A median approximately 140,000 T cells were found in blood samples.

Comment on this clone: Its target is unknown.

The time point: pretreatment peripheral blood. Per patient, between 1 and 8 samples were collected at pretreatment and on-treatment time points. This CDR3 is built from 15 residues. Germline loops: CDR1 SGHDT, CDR2 YYEEEE. J was trimmed by 2 bases and V by 4 bases; bases with no gene match: 7. Whole-study findings and limits: Better survival was forecast by a pretreatment blood TCR clonality below the median.

Clones were sequenced by immunoSEQ multiplex PCR, and TCRdb holds only the in-frame ones, with some missing. The sample consists of approximately 70,000 clones, about four fifths of them appearing once. Sequenced material: PBMCs, taken around atezolizumab (anti-PD-L1) treatment. This sequence originates from a woman aged 70-85 years with urothelial cancer. The J gene is TRBJ2-7, the V gene TRBV5-6, with 9 positions matching TRBD1. CDR3 region: CASSPSGTGPYEQYF. The CDR3, as DNA: TGTGCCAGCAGCCCGTCCGGGACAGGGCCCTACGAGCAGTACTTC.